This entry is about one TCR beta chain. Patients from Seattle were sampled longitudinally, starting during active infection. Generated by immunoSEQ multiplex PCR, the TCRdb table keeps only in-frame clones and is missing some. The data contain over 250,000 clones, 90% to 95% of them singletons. This entry is derived from a study of blood T cell repertoires in COVID-19. Study context: Researchers got acute and convalescent COVID-19 samples from the United States, Italy and Spain. T cells, B-cell-depleted T cells, or PBMCs provided the cDNA or gDNA that served as material.

Germline V gives CDR1 MNHEY, CDR2 SVGAGI. The CDR3 has 16 amino acids. V was pared by 0 bases and J by 5 bases, with 9 bases of the junction left unmatched. The chain couples TRBV6-5 to TRBJ1-1, with 7 nucleotides matching TRBD1. Sequenced material: peripheral blood. The sequence was collected from a woman younger than 45 with COVID-19, enrolled during active disease. The DNA of the CDR3 is TGTGCCAGCAGTTACTCGGGCCCAGGGGGTCGTACTGAAGCTTTCTTT. Its protein is CASSYSGPGGRTEAFF.